The source of this T cell receptor beta chain is a study of cytomegalovirus exposure and HLA in healthy donors (dated by TCRdb to between 2016 and 2019). Context from the whole study: An earlier analysis of 550 to 700 of the donors reported 250 to 350 Gb of sequence data and 100 million to 140 million unique TCR beta sequences from 150 million to 200 million T cells. Across some 400 genotyped donors of the cohort, an average of roughly 230,000 unique TCR beta nucleotide sequences per donor were sequenced, and approximately 19% of those sequences were non-productive. All discovery cohort repertoires had been generated on a single sequencing platform. The study aimed to test whether signatures of past pathogen exposure could be identified by cataloging public T cell receptors. Donor age, sex, ethnicity and CMV serostatus were collected together with the repertoire data. The number of typed donors differed by locus: roughly 629-640 for A, B, C, DRB1 and DQB1; approximately 520 for DQA1; roughly 600 for DPA1; and around 490 for DPB1. To predict cytomegalovirus infection status, the study brought together high-throughput TCR immunosequencing, statistical association of individual TCRs with disease status, and machine learning. An earlier analysis of 587 of the donors applied high-throughput TCR beta sequencing to assess whether each TCR beta V gene segment acted as functional or pseudogenic. About five DR-DQ haplotypes were handled as single units for association and clustering because linkage in the cohort was strong. Of the roughly 410 genotyped donors, 75% to 85% were placed in the genetic ancestry cluster associated with self-reported Caucasian donors. To study patterns of TCR occurrence, a later analysis re-analyzed previously published TCR beta repertoires from under 750 donors and added high-resolution HLA genotyping. HLA typing included class I and class II loci at four-digit resolution. Genome-wide SNP genotypes for about 65% of the roughly 700 donors were used in a later genetic analysis, which treated that subset as a discovery cohort. Along with the approximately 700-subject first cohort, a separate validation cohort of over a hundred different subjects was used. The study profiled the T cell repertoires of hundreds of subjects by immunosequencing and related them to cytomegalovirus serostatus. An early release covering about 600 HLA-typed donors comprised about 320 gigabases of sequencing data and 65 million to 100 million unique TCR sequences. In the later analysis, no new phenotypic data were used to find candidate immune exposures; instead, reliance was placed on TCR beta sequences and their occurrence across donors. Study-level results and caveats: In a later analysis, most CMV-associated TCR beta chains were found to appear HLA-restricted, with HLA associations seemingly driven largely by CMV exposure. In a later analysis, HLA-associated TCR beta chains showed more clonal expansion and lower generation probabilities than non-associated chains that were equally common. The earlier analysis of about 600 of the donors excluded seventeen rarely observed V segments, including chromosome 9 orphons, because counts were too low. According to a later analysis, parvovirus B19, influenza, CMV and Epstein-Barr virus appeared linked to several top co-occurrence clusters. When HLA alleles, especially DR and DQ, strongly co-occurred, attributing TCR associations to individual alleles was difficult. A cluster of highly shared sequence variants was judged likely to be a technical artifact of the sequencing pipeline. While some public TCRs were present in many individuals, most TCR sequences turned up only very rarely across donors. Because HLA typing was unavailable for some donors at each locus, only the typed subset was used in association tests. A later genetic analysis associated a missense DCLRE1C variant with V-gene and J-gene trimming of TCR beta chains, and an independent cohort replicated the association. In vitro tests confirmed that a few of the cytomegalovirus-associated TCR beta chains recognize cytomegalovirus antigens. In the study, approximately 160 TCR beta chains were listed as associated with cytomegalovirus. In this cohort, only TCR beta chains were sequenced, and detectable features were limited by the absence of alpha or paired-chain data. Cytomegalovirus status was reported to be diagnosed by the classifier with high specificity and sensitivity in both the original and validation cohorts. A further reported finding was that TCR beta sequences accurately predicted the HLA-A and HLA-B alleles for most subjects in the first cohort. Specific HLA alleles were associated with 18,000 or so TCR beta sequences at a false discovery rate of 0.05 in a later analysis. The authors suggested that the approach could potentially be generalized to other disease states and immunological phenotypes. The only immune exposure information available for the cohort was CMV serostatus. In an earlier analysis of approximately 590 of the donors, most TCR beta V segments were observed in productive rearrangements about 90% or about 30% of the time, broadly matching IMGT annotations. Some IMGT-functional V segments, including TRBV6-2 and TRBV6-3, could not be told apart with the 87-base-pair reads, so those segments were excluded. Presence/absence analyses assumed roughly uniform sequencing depth across donors, an assumption that may not hold. In a later analysis, the rate of TCR association differed among HLA loci, with DRB1 alleles having the most associated TCRs and HLA-C alleles having the fewest. Correlated functional status among segregating V segments might be attributable to linkage disequilibrium, but an unknown experimental factor could not be ruled out. A later genetic analysis reported fewer N-insertions in productive TCRs among donors in an Asian-associated ancestry cluster than the roughly 690-donor mean.

Libraries were built with the immunoSEQ multiplex PCR assay. For the multiplex PCR, a mixture combining 60 forward primers for TCR Vbeta segments and 13 reverse primers for TCR Jbeta segments was used. A multiplex PCR assay on genomic DNA amplified the CDR3 region of rearranged TCR beta genes. The amplified TCR beta libraries were sequenced on the Illumina HiSeq System as 87-base-pair reads. The published analysis was carried out like this. A later analysis tallied roughly 78 million unique TCR beta chains across the 666 repertoires, and approximately 12 million of those chains were shared by two or more donors. Raw reads were error-corrected and collapsed into unique sequences by a nearest-neighbor algorithm in which closely related sequences were merged to remove PCR and sequencing errors. V, D and J gene segments were assigned by aligning CDR3 sequences to IMGT reference sequences. For a sequence to be retained, a match of at least six nucleotides was required to both a V gene segment and a J gene segment. A rearrangement counted as productive if the CDR3 had no stop codons and remained in frame with V and J, and every other rearrangement counted as non-productive. CDR3 was defined according to IMGT convention as the region running from the second conserved V-encoded cysteine to the conserved J-encoded phenylalanine. In an earlier analysis of around 600 of the donors, sequences lacking an unambiguous match to a single V gene segment were excluded. An earlier analysis of a few hundred of the donors classified V segments as functional when productive rearrangements were above 56.7% and as segregating when the standard deviation between donors was above 5%. A statistical classification framework was developed to diagnose cytomegalovirus status using the catalog of TCR beta chain sequences. V and J gene assignment, in a later analysis, came from comparing TCR nucleotide sequences with IMGT/GENE-DB human TR gene sequences. In a later analysis, CDR3 sequences and most-parsimonious VDJ recombination scenarios were assigned using the TCRdist pipeline. In a later analysis, each TCR beta chain was defined by its CDR3 amino acid sequence together with its V-gene family, and reads without a unique V-gene family were excluded. As a way to deal with suspected cross-contamination and a sequencing artifact, a later analysis dropped roughly 620 nucleotide sequences that were highly shared and had low generation probability. In a later analysis, a clonal expansion index for each public chain was calculated from normalized within-repertoire ranks of inferred template counts. A later analysis computed generation probabilities with a VDJ recombination model fitted to out-of-frame rearrangements, and checked the results against IGoR. In a later analysis, hypergeometric tests were used to score TCR-TCR, TCR-HLA and TCR-CMV co-occurrence, with a repertoire-size bias correction applied to TCR pairs. To estimate false discovery rates, a later analysis permuted the HLA or CMV assignments 20 times. In a later analysis, co-occurring TCRs were grouped with DBSCAN, and TCRdist sequence similarity was added when clustering was performed within HLA-allele-positive subsets. Repertoires with fewer than 30,000 or more than 120,000 public chains were left out of co-occurrence clustering, as were about five repertoires with anomalous nucleotide sharing. TCRdb re-hosts the immuneACCESS table, in-frame sequences only. Its copies lack some clones; in the studies checked, an unresolved V gene accounts for under half of them, and the cause for the rest is not known. V and J calls and clone size are those listed in that table; D and trimming were worked out from the DNA. This sample's table has entries for some 120,000 clones. Around 7% of the sample is taken by the ten largest.

In total, over 600 healthy bone marrow donors made up the cohort. Cohort members were all nominally healthy when sampled, although unrecorded immune exposures were likely present. The donor tested CMV seropositive and was one of the 289 seropositive cohort members. Every donor gave a peripheral blood sample, and the peripheral blood mononuclear cells from that sample were used for TCR beta sequencing. Genomic DNA was extracted from the blood cell samples with the Qiagen DNeasy Blood Extraction Kit. The CDR3 holds 14 amino acids from the cysteine to the phenylalanine. Of all the DNA, just the CDR3 is kept, 42 bases in frame from base 1. Cut back by 9 bases and 0 bases, the V and J ends lie 13 bases apart. CDR1 SGHKS and CDR2 YYEKEE are derived from the germline V gene (reference sequence). For this clone: Its antigen is still unknown.

Recombination joined TRBV5-5 with TRBJ1-3, with a weak D call of TRBD1 (5 bases match). The sequenced sample consisted of PBMCs. This TCR was recovered from a man aged 35-49 years in good health and CMV-seropositive. The CDR3 in this case is CATSRVGSGNTIYF. The bases are TGTGCCACCTCCAGGGTCGGCTCTGGAAACACCATATATTTT.